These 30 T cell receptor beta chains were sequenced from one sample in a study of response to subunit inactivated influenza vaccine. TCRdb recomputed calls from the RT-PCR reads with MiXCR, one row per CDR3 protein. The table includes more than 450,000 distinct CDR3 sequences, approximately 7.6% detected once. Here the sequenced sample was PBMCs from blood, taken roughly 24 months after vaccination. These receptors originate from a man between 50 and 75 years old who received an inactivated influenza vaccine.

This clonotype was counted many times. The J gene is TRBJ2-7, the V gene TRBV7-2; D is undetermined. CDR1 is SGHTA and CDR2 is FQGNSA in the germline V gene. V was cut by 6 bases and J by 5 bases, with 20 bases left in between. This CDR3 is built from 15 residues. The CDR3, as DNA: TGTGCCAGCAGATTATCCCCACGGAGTGGCAACGAGCAGTACTTC. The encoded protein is CASRLSPRSGNEQYF.

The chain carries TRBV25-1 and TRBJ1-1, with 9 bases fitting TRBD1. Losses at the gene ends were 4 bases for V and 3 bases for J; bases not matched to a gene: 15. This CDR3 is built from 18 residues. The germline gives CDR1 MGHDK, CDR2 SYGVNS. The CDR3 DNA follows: TGTGCCAGCAGTGCAGTTCCCGGGACAGGGCCCCGGGACACTGAAGCTTTCTTT. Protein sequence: CASSAVPGTGPRDTEAFF. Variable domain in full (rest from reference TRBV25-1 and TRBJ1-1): EADIYQTPRYLVIGTGKKITLECSQTMGHDKMYWYQQDPGMELHLIHYSYGVNSTEKGDLSSESTVSRIRTEHFPLTLESARPSHTSQYLCASSAVPGTGPRDTEAFFGQGTRLTVV.

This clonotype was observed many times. The CDR3 DNA reads as TGTGCCAGCAGCGTAGAGCCCCTTTCGGATGAGCAGTTCTTC. As protein: CASSVEPLSDEQFF. V and J are TRBV9 and TRBJ2-1; D is undetermined. This CDR3 is 14 amino acids long. V lost 0 bases and J 8 bases, leaving 12 bases between the germline ends. The germline V gene has CDR1 SGDLS and CDR2 YYNGEE. Supplemented by reference TRBV9 and TRBJ2-1, the full variable domain reads DSGVTQTPKHLITATGQRVTLRCSPRSGDLSVYWYQQSLDQGLQFLIQYYNGEERAKGNILERFSAQQFPDLHSELNLSSLELGDSALYFCASSVEPLSDEQFFGPGTRLTVL.

The CDR3 protein is CSAILAGGYNEQFF. For the CDR3, the DNA is TGCAGTGCAATACTAGCGGGGGGGTACAATGAGCAGTTCTTC. V usage is TRBV20-1 and J usage is TRBJ2-1; TRBD2 matches at 13 bases. After removal of 6 bases from V and 4 bases from J, the junction contained 3 bases not matched to a gene. The CDR3 runs to 14 residues. Germline CDR1 is DFQATT and CDR2 is SNEGSKA (reference sequence).

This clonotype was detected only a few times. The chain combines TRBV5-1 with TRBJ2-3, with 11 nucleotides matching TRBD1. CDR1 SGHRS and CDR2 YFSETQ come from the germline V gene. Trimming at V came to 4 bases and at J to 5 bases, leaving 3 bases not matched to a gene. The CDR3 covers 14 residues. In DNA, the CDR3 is TGCGCCAGCAGCCCGGGACAGGGGGAAGATACGCAGTATTTT. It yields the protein CASSPGQGEDTQYF.

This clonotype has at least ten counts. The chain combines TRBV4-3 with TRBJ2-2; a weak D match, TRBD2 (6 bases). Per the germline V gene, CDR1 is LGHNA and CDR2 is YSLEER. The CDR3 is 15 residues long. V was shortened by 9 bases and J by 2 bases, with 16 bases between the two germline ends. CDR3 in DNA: TGCGCCAGTAACGGGGGTTACCTAAACACCGGGGAGCTGTTTTTT. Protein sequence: CASNGGYLNTGELFF.

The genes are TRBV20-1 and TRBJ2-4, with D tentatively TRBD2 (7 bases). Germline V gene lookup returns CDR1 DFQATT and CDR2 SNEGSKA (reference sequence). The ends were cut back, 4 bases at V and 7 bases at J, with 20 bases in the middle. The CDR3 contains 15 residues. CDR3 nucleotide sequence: TGCAGTGCTACTATAGGGGGGGGTCCGATGAACATTCAGTACTTC. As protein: CSATIGGGPMNIQYF.

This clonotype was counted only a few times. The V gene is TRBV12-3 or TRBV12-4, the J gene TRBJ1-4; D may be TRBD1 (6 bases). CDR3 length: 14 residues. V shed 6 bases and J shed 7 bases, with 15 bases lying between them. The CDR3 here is CASSDRGGGEKLFF. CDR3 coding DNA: TGTGCCAGCAGCGATCGTGGGGGCGGTGAAAAACTGTTTTTT.

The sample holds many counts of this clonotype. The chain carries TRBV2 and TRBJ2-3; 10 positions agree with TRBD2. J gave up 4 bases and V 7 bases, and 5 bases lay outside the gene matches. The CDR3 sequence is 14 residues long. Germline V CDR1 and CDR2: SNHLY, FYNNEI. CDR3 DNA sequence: TGTGCCAGCACTCTAGCGGGAGCCGCAGATACGCAGTATTTT. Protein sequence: CASTLAGAADTQYF. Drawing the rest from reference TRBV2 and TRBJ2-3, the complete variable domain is EPEVTQTPSHQVTQMGQEVILRCVPISNHLYFYWYRQILGQKVEFLVSFYNNEISEKSEIFDDQFSVERPDGSNFTLKIRSTKLEDSAMYFCASTLAGAADTQYFGPGTRLTVL.

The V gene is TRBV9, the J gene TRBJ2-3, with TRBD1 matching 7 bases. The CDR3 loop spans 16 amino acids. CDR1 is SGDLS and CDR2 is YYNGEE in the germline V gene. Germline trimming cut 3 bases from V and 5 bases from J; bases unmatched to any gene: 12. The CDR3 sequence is CASSAIPTGLIDTQYF. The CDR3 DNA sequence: TGTGCCAGCAGCGCTATCCCGACAGGGCTTATAGATACGCAGTATTTT.

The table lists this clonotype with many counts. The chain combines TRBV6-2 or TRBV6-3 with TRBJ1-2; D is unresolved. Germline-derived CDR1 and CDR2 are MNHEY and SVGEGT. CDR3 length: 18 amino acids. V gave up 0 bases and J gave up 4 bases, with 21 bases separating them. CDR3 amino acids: CASSYSTGRKSSIYGYTF. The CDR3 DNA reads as TGTGCCAGCAGTTACTCGACGGGTCGTAAAAGTTCCATCTATGGCTACACCTTC.

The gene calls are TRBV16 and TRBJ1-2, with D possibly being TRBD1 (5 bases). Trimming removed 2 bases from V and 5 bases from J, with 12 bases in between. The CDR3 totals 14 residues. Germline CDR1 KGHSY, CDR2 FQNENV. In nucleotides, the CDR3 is TGTGCCAGCAGCCAACCGGGAAGGGGATATGGCTACACCTTC. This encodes CASSQPGRGYGYTF.

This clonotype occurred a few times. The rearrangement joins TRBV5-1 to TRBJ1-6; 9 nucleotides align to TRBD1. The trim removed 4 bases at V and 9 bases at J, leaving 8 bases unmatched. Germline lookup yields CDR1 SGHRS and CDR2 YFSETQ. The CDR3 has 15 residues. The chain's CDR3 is CASSRTGDFGSPLHF. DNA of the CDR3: TGCGCCAGCAGCCGGACAGGGGATTTTGGTTCACCCCTCCACTTT.

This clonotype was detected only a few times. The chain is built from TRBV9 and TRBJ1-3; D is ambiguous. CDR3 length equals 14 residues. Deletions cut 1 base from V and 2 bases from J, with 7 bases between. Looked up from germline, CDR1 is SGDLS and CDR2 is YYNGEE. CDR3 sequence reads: CASSVPEPGNTIYF. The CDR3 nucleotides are TGTGCCAGCAGCGTACCCGAACCTGGAAACACCATATATTTT.

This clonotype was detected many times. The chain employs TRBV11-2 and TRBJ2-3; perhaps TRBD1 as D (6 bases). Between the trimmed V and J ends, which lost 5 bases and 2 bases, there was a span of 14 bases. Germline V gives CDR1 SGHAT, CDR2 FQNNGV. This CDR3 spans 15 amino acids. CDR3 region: CASSEQGTLTDTQYF. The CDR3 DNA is TGTGCCAGCAGCGAGCAGGGGACACTCACAGATACGCAGTATTTT.

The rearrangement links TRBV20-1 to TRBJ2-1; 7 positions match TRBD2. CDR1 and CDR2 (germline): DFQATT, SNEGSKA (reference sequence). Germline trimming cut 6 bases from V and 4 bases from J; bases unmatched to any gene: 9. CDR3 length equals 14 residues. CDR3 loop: CSASVAGRYNEQFF. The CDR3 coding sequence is TGCAGTGCCAGTGTAGCGGGCAGGTACAATGAGCAGTTCTTC.

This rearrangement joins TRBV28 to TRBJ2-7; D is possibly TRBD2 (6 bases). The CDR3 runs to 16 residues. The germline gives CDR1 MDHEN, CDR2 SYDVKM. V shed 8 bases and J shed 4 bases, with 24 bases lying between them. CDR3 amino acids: CASEIRAGRPPYEQYF. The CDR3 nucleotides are TGTGCCAGCGAAATTAGAGCGGGCCGACCGCCGTACGAGCAGTACTTC.

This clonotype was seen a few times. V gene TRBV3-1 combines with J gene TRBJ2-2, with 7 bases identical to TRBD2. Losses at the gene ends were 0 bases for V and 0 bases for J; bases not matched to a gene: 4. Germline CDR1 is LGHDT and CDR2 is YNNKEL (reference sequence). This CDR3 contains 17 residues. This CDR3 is CASSQDLADANTGELFF. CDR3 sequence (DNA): TGTGCCAGCAGCCAAGACCTAGCGGACGCGAACACCGGGGAGCTGTTTTTT.

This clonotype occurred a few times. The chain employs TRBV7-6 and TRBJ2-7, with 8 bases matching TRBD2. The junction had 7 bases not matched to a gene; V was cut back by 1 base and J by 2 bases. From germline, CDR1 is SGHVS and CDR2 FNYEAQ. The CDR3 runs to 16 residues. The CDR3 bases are TGTGCCAGCAGCTTAGATCCGGGACTAGGACCCTACGAGCAGTACTTC. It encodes CASSLDPGLGPYEQYF.

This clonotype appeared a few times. The chain's CDR3 is CSVEGQGENYGYTF. CDR3 DNA: TGCAGCGTTGAAGGTCAGGGAGAAAACTATGGCTACACCTTC. The rearrangement links TRBV29-1 to TRBJ1-2; perhaps TRBD1 as D (5 bases). The CDR3 is 14 amino acids. CDR1 and CDR2 (germline): SQVTM, ANQGSEA. Between the trimmed V and J ends, which lost 1 base and 2 bases, there was a span of 11 bases. Looking up the rest from reference TRBV29-1 and TRBJ1-2 gives the full variable domain: SAVISQKPSRDICQRGTSLTIQCQVDSQVTMMFWYRQQPGQSLTLIATANQGSEATYESGFVIDKFPISRPNLTFSTLTVSNMSPEDSSIYLCSVEGQGENYGYTFGSGTRLTVV.

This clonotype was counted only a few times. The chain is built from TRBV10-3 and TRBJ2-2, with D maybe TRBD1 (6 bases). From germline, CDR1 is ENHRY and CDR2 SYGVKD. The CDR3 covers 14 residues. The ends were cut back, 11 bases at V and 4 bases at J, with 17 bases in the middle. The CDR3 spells CAGRAGEGTGELFF. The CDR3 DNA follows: TGTGCCGGCCGCGCAGGGGAAGGCACCGGGGAGCTGTTTTTT.

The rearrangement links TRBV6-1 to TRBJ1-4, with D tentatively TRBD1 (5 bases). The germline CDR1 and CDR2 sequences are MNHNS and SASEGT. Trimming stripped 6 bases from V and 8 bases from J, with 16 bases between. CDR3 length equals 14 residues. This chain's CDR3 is CASSLGVVEEKLFF. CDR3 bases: TGTGCCAGCAGCTTGGGGGTTGTGGAGGAAAAACTGTTTTTT.

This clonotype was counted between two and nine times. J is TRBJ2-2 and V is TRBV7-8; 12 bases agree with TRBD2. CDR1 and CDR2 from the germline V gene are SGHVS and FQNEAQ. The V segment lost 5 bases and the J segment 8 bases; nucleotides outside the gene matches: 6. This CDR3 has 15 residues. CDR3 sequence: CASSGTSGLSGELFF. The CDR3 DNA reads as TGTGCCAGCAGCGGGACTAGCGGGTTATCAGGGGAGCTGTTTTTT. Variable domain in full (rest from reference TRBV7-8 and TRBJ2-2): GAGVSQSPRYKVAKRGQDVALRCDPISGHVSLFWYQQALGQGPEFLTYFQNEAQLDKSGLPSDRFFAERPEGSVSTLKIQRTQQEDSAVYLCASSGTSGLSGELFFGEGSRLTVL.

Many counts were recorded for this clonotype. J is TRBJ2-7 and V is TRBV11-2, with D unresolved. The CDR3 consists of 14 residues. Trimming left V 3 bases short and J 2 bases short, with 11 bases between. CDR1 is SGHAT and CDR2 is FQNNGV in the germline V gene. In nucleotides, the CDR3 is TGTGCCAGCAGCTTCGGGCGGTCAGCCTACGAGCAGTACTTC. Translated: CASSFGRSAYEQYF.

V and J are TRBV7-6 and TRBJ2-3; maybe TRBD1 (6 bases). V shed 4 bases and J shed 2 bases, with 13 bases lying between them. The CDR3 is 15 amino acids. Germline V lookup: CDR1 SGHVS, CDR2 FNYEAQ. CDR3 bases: TGTGCCAGCAGCTCACCGGGACAAATCACAGATACGCAGTATTTT. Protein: CASSSPGQITDTQYF.

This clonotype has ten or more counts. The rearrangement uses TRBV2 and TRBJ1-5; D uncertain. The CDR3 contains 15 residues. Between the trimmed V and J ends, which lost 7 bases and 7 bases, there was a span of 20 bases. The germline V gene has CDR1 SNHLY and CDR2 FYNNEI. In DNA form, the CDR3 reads TGTGCCAGCAAAGAGACCGCGACCTCTGGGCAGCCCCAGCATTTT. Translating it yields CASKETATSGQPQHF.

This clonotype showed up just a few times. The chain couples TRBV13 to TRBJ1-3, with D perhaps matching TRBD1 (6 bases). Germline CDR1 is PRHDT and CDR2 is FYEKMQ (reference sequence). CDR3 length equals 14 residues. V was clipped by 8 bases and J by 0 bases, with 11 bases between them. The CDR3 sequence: CASRRTVSGNTIYF. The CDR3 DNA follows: TGTGCCAGCCGAAGGACAGTCTCTGGAAACACCATATATTTT.

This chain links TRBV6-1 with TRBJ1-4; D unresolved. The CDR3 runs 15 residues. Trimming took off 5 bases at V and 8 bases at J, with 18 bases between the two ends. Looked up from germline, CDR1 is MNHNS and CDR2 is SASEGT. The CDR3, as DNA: TGTGCCAGCAGTCCGCGACATACCTCTGGGGAAAAACTGTTTTTT. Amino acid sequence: CASSPRHTSGEKLFF.

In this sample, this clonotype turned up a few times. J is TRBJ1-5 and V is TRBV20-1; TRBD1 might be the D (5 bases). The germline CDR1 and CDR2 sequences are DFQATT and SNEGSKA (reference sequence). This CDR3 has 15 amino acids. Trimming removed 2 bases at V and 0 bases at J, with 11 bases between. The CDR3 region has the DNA TGCAGTGCTAGATCGGGACCTCATAGCAATCAGCCCCAGCATTTT. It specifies CSARSGPHSNQPQHF.

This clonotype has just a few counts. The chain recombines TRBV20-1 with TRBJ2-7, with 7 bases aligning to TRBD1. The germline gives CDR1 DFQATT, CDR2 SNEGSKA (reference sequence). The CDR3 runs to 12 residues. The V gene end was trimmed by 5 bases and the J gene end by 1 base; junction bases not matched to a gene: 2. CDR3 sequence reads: CSAHRGSYEQYF. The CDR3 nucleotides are TGCAGTGCTCACAGGGGTTCCTACGAGCAGTACTTC.